The 2 T cell receptor beta chains below all came from one sample that was sequenced in a study of response to subunit inactivated influenza vaccine. TCRdb re-derived calls from the RT-PCR reads in MiXCR, one entry per CDR3 protein. The repertoire holds 450,000 to 700,000 distinct CDR3 sequences, approximately 14% seen once, with around 10% in the top ten. Sequenced here: PBMCs from blood, sampled 12 days after vaccination. The receptors stem from a man over 45 who received an inactivated influenza vaccine.

This clonotype was detected a few times. The V gene is TRBV7-2, the J gene TRBJ1-2; TRBD1 agrees at 10 bases. Germline loops: CDR1 SGHTA, CDR2 FQGNSA. The length of the CDR3 is 15 residues. The trim removed 5 bases at V and 6 bases at J, leaving 9 bases unmatched. The CDR3 loop is CASSPTGTGVDGYTF. CDR3 sequence (DNA): TGTGCCAGCAGCCCAACCGGGACAGGGGTTGATGGCTACACCTTC.

This clonotype was seen only a few times. The chain has TRBV20-1 and TRBJ1-4; D is possibly TRBD1 (6 bases). This CDR3 comprises 13 residues. CDR1 and CDR2 from the germline V gene are DFQATT and SNEGSKA (reference sequence). The germline V and J ends were trimmed by 7 bases and 8 bases, with 17 bases remaining between them. The CDR3 sequence: CSVPGAIGEKLFF. The CDR3 bases are TGCAGTGTCCCAGGGGCCATAGGGGAAAAACTGTTTTTT.